This T cell receptor (beta chain) stems from a study of vaccination effects on CD4 cells after COVID-19. Broader study findings: Healthy vaccinees showed cross-reactivity with common cold coronaviruses in only 1 of 255 vaccine-induced clones.

Viral peptide pool expansion of antigen-specific CD4+ T cells preceded sequencing in the ViraFEST assay. The culture ran for roughly ten days before CD4+ T cells were isolated. The vaccine recipients had no prior SARS-CoV-2 infection, with negative nucleocapsid antibodies. Produced via immunoSEQ multiplex PCR; TCRdb's table is partial and in-frame only. The sample lists roughly 41,000 clones, under 70% occurring once. Comment on this clone: Its specificity is not known.

Germline loops: CDR1 MNHEY, CDR2 SMNVEV (reference sequence). This CDR3 spans 15 amino acids. With 5 bases removed from V and 0 bases from J, the gap between germline ends came to 14 bases. The chain has TRBV27 and TRBJ2-7; weak D call: TRBD1 (5 bases). This TCR derives from a human donor who received a COVID-19 vaccine. The material was CD4+ T cells from PBMCs cultured with HCoV-OC43 spike peptides, obtained before COVID-19 vaccination. The sample's subset: HCoV-OC43 spike overlapping peptide pool stimulation. The CDR3 sequence: CASSQDWQGSYEQYF. The CDR3, as DNA: TGTGCCAGCAGTCAAGACTGGCAGGGCTCCTACGAGCAGTACTTC.